The 17 T cell receptor beta chains given below trace back to one sample, sequenced in a study of cytomegalovirus exposure and HLA in healthy donors. Only in-frame clones appear in the TCRdb table, and some are missing; sequencing was by immunoSEQ multiplex PCR. The sample carries roughly 73,000 clones, 90% to 95% recorded once. The sequenced material came from PBMCs. The receptor source for this set is a man younger than 35 in good health and CMV-seropositive.

The rearrangement links TRBV7-9 to TRBJ1-2, with D perhaps TRBD1 (5 bases). Trimming cost V 5 bases and J 8 bases, with 15 bases left between them. This CDR3 is 13 amino acids long. The V gene's germline CDR1 is SEHNR and CDR2 FQNEAQ (reference sequence). The CDR3 region has the DNA TGTGCCAGCAGCCTGGACACATCACACGGCTACACCTTC. This gives the protein CASSLDTSHGYTF.

The chain couples TRBV29-1 to TRBJ1-2; TRBD1 is a possible D gene (6 bases). V was cut by 7 bases and J by 8 bases, with 20 bases left in between. CDR3 length: 13 residues. The germline V gene has CDR1 SQVTM and CDR2 ANQGSEA. In nucleotides, the CDR3 is TGCAGCGGGTCTGGGCACAGGGACGGCGGCTACACCTTC. Translating it yields CSGSGHRDGGYTF.

In its sample, this clone was seen once. The chain joins TRBV9 to TRBJ2-3; D gene unclear. The CDR3 contains 14 residues. V lost 2 bases to trimming and J lost 2 bases, with 9 bases between them. The germline V gene encodes CDR1 SGDLS and CDR2 YYNGEE. This CDR3 reads CASSVTTNTDTQYF. CDR3 sequence (DNA): TGTGCCAGCAGCGTTACCACTAACACAGATACGCAGTATTTT.

The chain carries TRBV27 and TRBJ2-7, with TRBD2 matching 11 bases. CDR3 size: 15 residues. The trim removed 10 bases at V and 6 bases at J, leaving 14 bases unmatched. Germline CDR1 MNHEY, CDR2 SMNVEV (reference sequence). CDR3 bases: TGTGCCACCTCCGGGACTAGCGGCCCCCGGGCCGAGCAGTACTTC. Residues: CATSGTSGPRAEQYF.

The CDR3 DNA follows: TGTGCCAGCAGCTTGGAGACTAGTCGCAGTGAGCAGTTCTTC. Protein: CASSLETSRSEQFF. The chain recombines TRBV7-3 with TRBJ2-1; D may be TRBD2 (6 bases). The V gene's germline CDR1 is SGHTA and CDR2 FQGTGA. This CDR3 is built from 14 residues. V lost 3 bases and J 9 bases, leaving 15 bases between the germline ends.

The genes are TRBV15 and TRBJ2-7; 11 bases fit TRBD1. Germline CDR1 and CDR2: LNHNV and YYDKDF (reference sequence). The V and J ends lost 0 bases and 3 bases, in that order; junction bases with no gene match: 4. CDR3 length equals 16 residues. The CDR3 protein is CATSRDFGTGGYEQYF. In DNA, the CDR3 is TGTGCCACCAGCAGAGATTTCGGGACAGGGGGCTACGAGCAGTACTTC.

The chain joins TRBV13 to TRBJ2-7, with TRBD2 matching over 9 bases. Germline values: CDR1 PRHDT, CDR2 FYEKMQ (reference sequence). Trimming at V came to 4 bases and at J to 2 bases, leaving 6 bases not matched to a gene. The CDR3 is 15 residues long. CDR3: CASSSRTSETYEQYF. The DNA for the CDR3 is TGTGCCAGCAGCTCCCGGACTAGCGAGACCTACGAGCAGTACTTC.

This chain connects TRBV28 to TRBJ2-7; the D gene is possibly TRBD2 (6 bases). Between the trimmed V and J ends, which lost 5 bases and 2 bases, there was a span of 13 bases. Germline loops: CDR1 MDHEN, CDR2 SYDVKM. CDR3 size: 14 residues. The CDR3 DNA reads TGTGCCAGCAGTCCCCAGGGACTTACCTACGAGCAGTACTTC. This sequence encodes CASSPQGLTYEQYF.

The chain carries TRBV5-4 and TRBJ2-3, with D possibly matching TRBD2 (5 bases). This CDR3 is built from 13 residues. V dropped 7 bases and J dropped 2 bases, with 11 bases sitting between them. CDR1 is SGHNT and CDR2 is YYREEE in the germline V gene (reference sequence). The CDR3 DNA follows: TGTGCCAGCCTGGACTCCCCCACAGATACGCAGTATTTT. Translating gives CASLDSPTDTQYF.

The chain couples TRBV11-2 to TRBJ1-4; perhaps TRBD1 as D (5 bases). V gave up 3 bases and J gave up 0 bases, with 8 bases separating them. The CDR3 extends over 15 amino acids. Germline values: CDR1 SGHAT, CDR2 FQNNGV. The chain's CDR3 is CASSFGGTTNEKLFF. CDR3 in DNA: TGTGCCAGCAGCTTTGGGGGGACAACTAATGAAAAACTGTTTTTT. Complete variable domain (other parts from reference TRBV11-2 and TRBJ1-4): EAGVAQSPRYKIIEKRQSVAFWCNPISGHATLYWYQQILGQGPKLLIQFQNNGVVDDSQLPKDRFSAERLKGVDSTLKIQPAKLEDSAVYLCASSFGGTTNEKLFFGSGTQLSVL.

V gene TRBV6-1 combines with J gene TRBJ2-5; 10 bases line up with TRBD2. The V gene end was trimmed by 4 bases and the J gene end by 1 base; junction bases not matched to a gene: 3. CDR3 length: 15 residues. Germline values: CDR1 MNHNS, CDR2 SASEGT. The CDR3 coding sequence is TGTGCCAGCAGTGGGGTAGCGGGGGGCCAAGAGACCCAGTACTTC. It specifies CASSGVAGGQETQYF.

The J gene is TRBJ2-5, the V gene TRBV5-1, with TRBD1 as a possible D gene (5 bases). With 0 bases removed from V and 3 bases from J, the gap between germline ends came to 6 bases. Germline-derived CDR1 and CDR2 are SGHRS and YFSETQ. The CDR3 extends over 13 amino acids. Written as DNA, the CDR3 is TGCGCCAGCAGCTTGGGCAGGGAAGAGACCCAGTACTTC. It encodes CASSLGREETQYF.

The chain uses TRBV5-1 and TRBJ2-5, with 9 bases lining up with TRBD2. J lost 3 bases, V lost 0 bases, and 6 bases had no gene match. Germline values: CDR1 SGHRS, CDR2 YFSETQ. CDR3 size: 16 residues. The CDR3 DNA sequence: TGCGCCAGCAGCTTGGAGGCTAGCGGGAAAGAAGAGACCCAGTACTTC. Translating it yields CASSLEASGKEETQYF. Based on the CDR3 plus reference TRBV5-1 and TRBJ2-5, the full variable domain is KAGVTQTPRYLIKTRGQQVTLSCSPISGHRSVSWYQQTPGQGLQFLFEYFSETQRNKGNFPGRFSGRQFSNSRSEMNVSTLELGDSALYLCASSLEASGKEETQYFGPGTRLLVL.

The chain links TRBV6-5 to TRBJ1-2; 7 bases line up with TRBD1. The CDR3 has 15 residues. Germline assignment: CDR1 MNHEY and CDR2 SVGAGI. The ends lost 2 bases at V and 8 bases at J; junction bases unmatched: 11. In DNA form, the CDR3 reads TGTGCCAGCAGTTACGTGGGGACAGCCCCTCGGGGCTACACCTTC. Protein: CASSYVGTAPRGYTF.

The chain joins TRBV7-3 to TRBJ1-4; the match to TRBD1 covers 8 bases. V shed 4 bases and J 8 bases; nucleotides not matched to a gene: 9. Germline-derived CDR1 and CDR2 are SGHTA and FQGTGA. The CDR3 sequence is 15 residues long. The CDR3 here is CASSSSGQVGEKLFF. In nucleotides, the CDR3 is TGTGCCAGCAGCTCCTCGGGACAGGTCGGAGAAAAACTGTTTTTT.

This clone was counted between two and nine times. The chain uses TRBV5-1 and TRBJ1-2; D is unclear. Trimming removed 0 bases at V and 0 bases at J, with 15 bases between. CDR1 is SGHRS, CDR2 YFSETQ, per germline. The CDR3 covers 17 residues. CDR3 in amino acids: CASSLAEGGVPNYGYTF. CDR3 in DNA: TGCGCCAGCAGCTTGGCCGAGGGCGGGGTCCCTAACTATGGCTACACCTTC.

As regards this clone: Other DNA sequences in this specimen translate into the identical CDR3. The J gene is TRBJ2-7, the V gene TRBV6-5; 9 nucleotides line up with TRBD1. Germline V lookup: CDR1 MNHEY, CDR2 SVGAGI. The CDR3 covers 14 residues. The trim removed 5 bases at V and 3 bases at J, leaving 5 bases unmatched. The CDR3: CASSLRQGGYEQYF. CDR3 sequence (DNA): TGTGCCAGCAGTCTAAGACAGGGGGGCTACGAGCAGTACTTC.